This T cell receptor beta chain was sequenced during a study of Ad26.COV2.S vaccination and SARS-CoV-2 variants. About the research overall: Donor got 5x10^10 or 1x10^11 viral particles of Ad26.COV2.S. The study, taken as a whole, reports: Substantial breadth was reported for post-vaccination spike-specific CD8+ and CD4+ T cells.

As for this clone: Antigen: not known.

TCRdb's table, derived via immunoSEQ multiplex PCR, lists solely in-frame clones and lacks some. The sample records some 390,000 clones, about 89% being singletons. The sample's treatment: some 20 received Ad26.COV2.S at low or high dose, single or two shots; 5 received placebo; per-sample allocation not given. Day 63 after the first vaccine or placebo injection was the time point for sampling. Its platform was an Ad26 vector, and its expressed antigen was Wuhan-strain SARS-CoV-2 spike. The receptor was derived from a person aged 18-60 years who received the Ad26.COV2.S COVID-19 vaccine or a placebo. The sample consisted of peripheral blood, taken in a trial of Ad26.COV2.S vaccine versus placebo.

The CDR3 region has the DNA TGTGCCAGCAGCTTAGTGGCGAGGGTTCTGGACACCGGGGAGCTGTTTTTT. Residues: CASSLVARVLDTGELFF. J is TRBJ2-2 and V is TRBV7-9; the D gene is possibly TRBD2 (5 bases). The CDR3 runs 17 residues. Trimming cost V 1 base and J 3 bases, with 15 bases left between them. Germline V gene lookup returns CDR1 SEHNR and CDR2 FQNEAQ (reference sequence).